This TCR beta chain was captured in a study of blood T cell repertoires in COVID-19. Sequencing was performed with immunoSEQ multiplex PCR; in TCRdb, only in-frame clones are kept and a portion is missing. The sample consists of some 120,000 clones, 80% to 90% of them appearing once. V trimming: 4 bases; J trimming: 2 bases; junction bases outside the gene matches: 13. This CDR3 contains 17 residues. This sequence originates from a man older than 75 with active or convalescent COVID-19. This sequence joins TRBV5-3 and TRBJ1-2; 8 bases line up with TRBD1. TRBV5-3 qualifies as an ORF whose function is uncertain. The sequenced material came from peripheral blood. CDR3 protein: CARSPWTGKIFNYGYTF. The CDR3 nucleotides are TGTGCCAGAAGCCCCTGGACAGGGAAGATCTTCAACTATGGCTACACCTTC.